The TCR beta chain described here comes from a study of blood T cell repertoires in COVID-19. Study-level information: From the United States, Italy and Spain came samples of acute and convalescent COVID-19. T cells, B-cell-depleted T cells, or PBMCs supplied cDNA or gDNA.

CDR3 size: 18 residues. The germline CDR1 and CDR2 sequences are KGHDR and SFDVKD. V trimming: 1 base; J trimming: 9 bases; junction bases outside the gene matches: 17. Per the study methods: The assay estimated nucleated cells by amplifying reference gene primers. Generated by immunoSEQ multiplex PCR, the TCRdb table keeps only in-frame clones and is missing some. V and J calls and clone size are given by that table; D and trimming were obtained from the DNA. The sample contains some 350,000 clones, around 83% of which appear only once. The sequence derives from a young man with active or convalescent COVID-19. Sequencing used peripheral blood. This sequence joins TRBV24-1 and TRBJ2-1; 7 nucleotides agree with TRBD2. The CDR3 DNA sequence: TGTGCCACCAGTGATTTACAGGCGGGAGCGGGGTTGTTAGGTGAGCAGTTCTTC. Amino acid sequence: CATSDLQAGAGLLGEQFF.